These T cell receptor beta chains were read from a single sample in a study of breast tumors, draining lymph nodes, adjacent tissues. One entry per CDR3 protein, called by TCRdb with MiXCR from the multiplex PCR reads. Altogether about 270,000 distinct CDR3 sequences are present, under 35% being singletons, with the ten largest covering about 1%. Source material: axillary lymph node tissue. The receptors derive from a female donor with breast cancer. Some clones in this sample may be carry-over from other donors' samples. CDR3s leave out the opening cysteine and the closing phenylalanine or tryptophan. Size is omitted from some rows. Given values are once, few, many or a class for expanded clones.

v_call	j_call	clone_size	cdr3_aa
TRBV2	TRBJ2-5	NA	AGLLSAAQETQY
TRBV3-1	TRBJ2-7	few	ASSQGLAGYYEQY
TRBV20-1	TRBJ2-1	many	SASPPGTSGYNEQF
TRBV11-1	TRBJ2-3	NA	ASSARDRGSHEQY
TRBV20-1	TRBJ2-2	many	SARHPGHLTGELF
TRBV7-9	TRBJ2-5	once	ASSLTAERSRGTQY
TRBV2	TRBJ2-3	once	ASSGGGSYNEQY
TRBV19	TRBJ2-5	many	ASSIDPAGGSQETQY
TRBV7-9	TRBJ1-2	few	ASSQREDGYGYT
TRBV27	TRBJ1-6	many	ASSLLGSPLH
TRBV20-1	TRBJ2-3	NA	SARAGALSSTDTQY
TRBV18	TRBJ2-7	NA	VSSPNQPAYEQY
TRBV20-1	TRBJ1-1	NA	SATANTEAF
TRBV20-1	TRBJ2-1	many	SARDGGLAGAHEQF
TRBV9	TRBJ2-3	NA	ASSVDGTADTQY
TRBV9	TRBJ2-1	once	ASSVDIAGWDEQF
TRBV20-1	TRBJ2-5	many	SAPRQGGETQY